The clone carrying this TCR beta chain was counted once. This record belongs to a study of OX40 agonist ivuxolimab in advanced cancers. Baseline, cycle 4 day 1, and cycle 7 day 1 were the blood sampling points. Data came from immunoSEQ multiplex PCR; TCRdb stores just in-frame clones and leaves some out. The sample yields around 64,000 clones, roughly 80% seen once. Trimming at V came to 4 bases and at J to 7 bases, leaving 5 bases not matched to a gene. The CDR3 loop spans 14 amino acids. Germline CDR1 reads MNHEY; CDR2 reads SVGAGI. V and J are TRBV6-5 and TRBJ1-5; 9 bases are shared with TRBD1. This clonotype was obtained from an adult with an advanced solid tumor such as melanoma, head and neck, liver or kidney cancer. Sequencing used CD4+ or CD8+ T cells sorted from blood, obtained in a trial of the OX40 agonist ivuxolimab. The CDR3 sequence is CASSSTGGGQPQHF. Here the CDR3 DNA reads TGTGCCAGCAGTTCGACAGGGGGAGGGCAGCCCCAGCATTTT.